This is a list of T cell receptor beta chains from one sample in a study of T cells in Graves' hyperthyroidism and ophthalmopathy. MiXCR was run by TCRdb on the multiplex PCR reads, yielding one entry per CDR3 protein. The data show about 350,000 distinct CDR3 sequences, with 17% seen just once and roughly a third held by the top ten. Input material: blood. The origin of the receptors is a woman in her twenties or thirties with Graves' hyperthyroidism that later progressed to Graves' ophthalmopathy. Both conserved end residues are part of each CDR3. D genes are given only for firm matches. Clone size, where shown, is once, few, many, or a class for clones that have expanded.

D: TRBD1; size: -; V: TRBV28; J: TRBJ1-4; length: 17; DNA: TGTGCCAGCAGCCCCGTGCAGGGGGCGCGAACTAATGAAAAACTGTTTTTT; CDR3: CASSPVQGARTNEKLFF
D: -; size: many; V: TRBV5-6; J: TRBJ2-3; length: 13; DNA: TGTGCCAGCAGCCCCAGGGGGGCAGATACGCAGTATTTT; CDR3: CASSPRGADTQYF
D: -; size: -; V: TRBV6-1; J: TRBJ2-7; length: 15; DNA: TGTGCCAGCAGTGAAGCGCTGGGACAATATTACGAGCAGTACTTC; CDR3: CASSEALGQYYEQYF
D: TRBD1; size: many; V: TRBV10-2; J: TRBJ2-7; length: 13; DNA: TGCGCCAGCAGTACAGGGGGCCCCTACGAGCAGTACTTC; CDR3: CASSTGGPYEQYF
D: -; size: many; V: TRBV28; J: TRBJ2-3; length: 15; DNA: TGTGCCAGCAGTTTAGCACCCGACAGCACAGATACGCAGTATTTT; CDR3: CASSLAPDSTDTQYF
D: -; size: many; V: TRBV11-2; J: TRBJ1-2; length: 14; DNA: TGTGCCAGCAGCTTCGGTCTGGGAAGCTATGGCTACACCTTC; CDR3: CASSFGLGSYGYTF
D: -; size: few; V: TRBV5-4; J: TRBJ1-1; length: 16; DNA: TGTGCCAGCAGCCCCGAGGGAGGGCGGATGAACACTGAAGCTTTCTTT; CDR3: CASSPEGGRMNTEAFF
D: TRBD1; size: -; V: TRBV2; J: TRBJ2-5; length: 13; DNA: TGTGCCAGCAGTAAGACAGGGTCGGAGACCCAGTACTTC; CDR3: CASSKTGSETQYF
D: TRBD2; size: many; V: TRBV9; J: TRBJ2-5; length: 18; DNA: TGTGCCAGCAGTACGGTACCGGGACTAGCGGGAGCCAGGGAGACCCAGTACTTC; CDR3: CASSTVPGLAGARETQYF
D: -; size: many; V: TRBV5-6; J: TRBJ1-1; length: 14; DNA: TGTGCCAGCCTAGTATTAGGGGAGGACACTGAAGCTTTCTTT; CDR3: CASLVLGEDTEAFF
D: -; size: many; V: TRBV7-7; J: TRBJ2-6; length: 15; DNA: TGTGCTAGCAGCCCGCCGGGGGCTGGGGCCAACGTCCTGACTTTC; CDR3: CASSPPGAGANVLTF
D: -; size: many; V: TRBV15; J: TRBJ1-2; length: 16; DNA: TGTGCCACCAGCAGAGATTGGAGGGCGATTAATAGGGGCTACACCTTC; CDR3: CATSRDWRAINRGYTF